The clone carrying this TCR beta chain was recorded a few times. Its antigen is unknown. Sequencing was designed to attain a depth spanning 1 in 200,000 to 1 in 1 million T cells. Only in-frame clones appear in the TCRdb table, and some are missing; sequencing was by immunoSEQ multiplex PCR. The sample contains more than 55,000 clones, around 68% of which appear only once. The data were taken from a study of cytotoxic CD8 clonotypes in ibrutinib-treated CLL. Whole-study findings and limits: The clonality rise at ibrutinib response reflected private clonotype expansion. Baseline-level clonality went beyond age-matched healthy donors and moved in step with circulating CD8+ T-cell counts.

The CDR3 loop spans 16 amino acids. V lost 6 bases to trimming and J lost 6 bases, with 21 bases between them. The germline gives CDR1 WNHNN, CDR2 SYGVQD (reference sequence). The V call is TRBV10-1, the J call TRBJ1-5; TRBD1 might be the D (6 bases). This receptor was taken from a human donor with chronic lymphocytic leukemia. The input for sequencing was PBMCs, taken after 12 months of ibrutinib treatment. The CDR3 loop reads CASSVLTGRGSQPQHF. Here the CDR3 DNA reads TGCGCCAGCAGCGTTCTCACAGGAAGGGGGAGTCAGCCCCAGCATTTT.